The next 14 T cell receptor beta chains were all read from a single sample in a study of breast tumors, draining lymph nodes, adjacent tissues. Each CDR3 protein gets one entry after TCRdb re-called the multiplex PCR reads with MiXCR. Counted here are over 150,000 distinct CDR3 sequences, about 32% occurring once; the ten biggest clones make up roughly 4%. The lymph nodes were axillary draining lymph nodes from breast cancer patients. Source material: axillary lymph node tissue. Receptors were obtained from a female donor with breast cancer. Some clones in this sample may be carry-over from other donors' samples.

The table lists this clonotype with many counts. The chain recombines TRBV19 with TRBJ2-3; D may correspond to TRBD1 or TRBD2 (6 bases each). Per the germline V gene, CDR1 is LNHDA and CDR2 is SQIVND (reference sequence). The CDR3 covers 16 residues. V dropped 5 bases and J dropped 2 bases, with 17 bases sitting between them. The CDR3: CASSPWWGADTDTQYF. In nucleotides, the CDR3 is TGTGCCAGTAGTCCATGGTGGGGGGCGGACACAGATACGCAGTATTTT.

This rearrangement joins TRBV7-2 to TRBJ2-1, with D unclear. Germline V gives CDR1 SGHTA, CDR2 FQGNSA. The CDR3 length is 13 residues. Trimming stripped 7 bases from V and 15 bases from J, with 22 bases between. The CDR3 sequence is CASTLVVSRAAFF. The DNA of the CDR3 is TGTGCCAGCACTCTAGTGGTCTCCCGGGCGGCGTTCTTC.

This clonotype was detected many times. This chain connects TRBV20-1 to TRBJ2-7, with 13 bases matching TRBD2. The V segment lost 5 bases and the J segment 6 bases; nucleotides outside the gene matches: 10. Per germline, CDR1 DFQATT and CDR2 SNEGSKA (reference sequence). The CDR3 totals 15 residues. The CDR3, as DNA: TGCAGTGCTCCGGGACTAGCGGGACCCTCGTCCGAGCAGTACTTC. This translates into CSAPGLAGPSSEQYF.

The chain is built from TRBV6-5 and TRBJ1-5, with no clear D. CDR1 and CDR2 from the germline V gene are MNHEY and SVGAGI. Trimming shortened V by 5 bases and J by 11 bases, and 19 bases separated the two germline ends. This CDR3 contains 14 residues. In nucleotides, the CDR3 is TGTGCCAGCAGTAGCTACCGAAGCGGGAGGGCCCAGCATTTT. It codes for CASSSYRSGRAQHF.

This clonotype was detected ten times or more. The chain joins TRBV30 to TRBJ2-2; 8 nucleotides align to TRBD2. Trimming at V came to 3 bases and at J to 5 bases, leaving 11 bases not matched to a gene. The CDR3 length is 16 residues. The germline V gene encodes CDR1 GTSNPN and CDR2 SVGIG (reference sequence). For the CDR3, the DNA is TGTGCCTGGAGGGAGAGGGCGGGAGGCTTTACCGGGGAGCTGTTTTTT. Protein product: CAWRERAGGFTGELFF. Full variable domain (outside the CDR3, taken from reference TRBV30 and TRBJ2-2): SQTIHQWPATLVQPVGSPLSLECTVEGTSNPNLYWYRQAAGRGLQLLFYSVGIGQISSEVPQNLSASRPQDRQFILSSKKLLLSDSGFYLCAWRERAGGFTGELFFGEGSRLTVL.

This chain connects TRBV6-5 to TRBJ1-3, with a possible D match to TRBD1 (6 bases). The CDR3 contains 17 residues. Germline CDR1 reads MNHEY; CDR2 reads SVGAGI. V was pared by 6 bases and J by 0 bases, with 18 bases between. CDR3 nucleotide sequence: TGTGCCAGCAGATCTGCTCAGGGGACCGACTCTGGAAACACCATATATTTT. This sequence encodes CASRSAQGTDSGNTIYF.

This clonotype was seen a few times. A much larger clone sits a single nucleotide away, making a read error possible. CDR3 sequence: CGAELAGDVETQYF. In DNA, the CDR3 is TGCGGTGCAGAACTAGCGGGAGATGTAGAGACCCAGTACTTC. J is TRBJ2-5 and V is TRBV20-1; 11 bases agree with TRBD2. CDR1 is DFQATT and CDR2 is SNEGSKA in the germline V gene (reference sequence). This CDR3 comprises 14 residues.

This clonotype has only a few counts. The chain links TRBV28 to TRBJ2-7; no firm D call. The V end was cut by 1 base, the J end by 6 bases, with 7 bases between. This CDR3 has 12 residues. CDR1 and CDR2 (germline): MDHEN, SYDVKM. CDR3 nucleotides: TGTGCCAGCAGTTTATCGCGGTTCGAGCAGTACTTC. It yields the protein CASSLSRFEQYF.

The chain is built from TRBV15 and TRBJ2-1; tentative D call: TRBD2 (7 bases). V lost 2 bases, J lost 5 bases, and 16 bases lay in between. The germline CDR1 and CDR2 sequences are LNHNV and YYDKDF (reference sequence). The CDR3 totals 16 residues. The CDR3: CATSRQRGGINNEQFF. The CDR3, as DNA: TGTGCCACCAGCAGACAAAGGGGGGGCATCAACAATGAGCAGTTCTTC.

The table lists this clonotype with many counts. This CDR3 reads CSASVAGGMNTGELFF. Written as DNA, the CDR3 is TGCAGTGCTAGCGTAGCGGGGGGCATGAACACCGGGGAGCTGTTTTTT. V and J are TRBV20-1 and TRBJ2-2; 10 bases map to TRBD2. Per germline, CDR1 DFQATT and CDR2 SNEGSKA (reference sequence). The CDR3 is made up of 16 amino acids. After removal of 3 bases from V and 1 base from J, the junction contained 5 bases not matched to a gene.

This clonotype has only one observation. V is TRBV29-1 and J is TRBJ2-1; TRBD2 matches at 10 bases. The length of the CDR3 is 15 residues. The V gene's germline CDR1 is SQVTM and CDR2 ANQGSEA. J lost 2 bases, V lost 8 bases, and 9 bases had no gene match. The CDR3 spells CSLIVAGGAYNEQFF. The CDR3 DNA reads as TGCAGCTTAATCGTAGCGGGAGGTGCCTACAATGAGCAGTTCTTC.

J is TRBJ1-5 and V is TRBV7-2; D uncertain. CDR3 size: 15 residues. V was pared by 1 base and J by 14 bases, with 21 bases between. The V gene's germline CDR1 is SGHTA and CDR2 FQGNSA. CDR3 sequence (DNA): TGTGCCAGCAGCTTAGGTCCGAGCGGGAGGGCCTACGAGCATTTT. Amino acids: CASSLGPSGRAYEHF. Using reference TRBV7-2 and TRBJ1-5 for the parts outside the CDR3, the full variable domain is GAGVSQSPSNKVTEKGKDVELRCDPISGHTALYWYRQSLGQGLEFLIYFQGNSAPDKSGLPSDRFSAERTGGSVSTLTIQRTQQEDSAVYLCASSLGPSGRAYEHFGDGTRLSIL.

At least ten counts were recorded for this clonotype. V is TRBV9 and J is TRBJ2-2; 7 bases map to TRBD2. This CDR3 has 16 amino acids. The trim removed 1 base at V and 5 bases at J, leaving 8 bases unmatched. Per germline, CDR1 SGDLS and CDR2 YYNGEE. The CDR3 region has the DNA TGTGCCAGCAGCGTAAGCGGGGACCCCAGGACCGGGGAGCTGTTTTTT. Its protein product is CASSVSGDPRTGELFF.

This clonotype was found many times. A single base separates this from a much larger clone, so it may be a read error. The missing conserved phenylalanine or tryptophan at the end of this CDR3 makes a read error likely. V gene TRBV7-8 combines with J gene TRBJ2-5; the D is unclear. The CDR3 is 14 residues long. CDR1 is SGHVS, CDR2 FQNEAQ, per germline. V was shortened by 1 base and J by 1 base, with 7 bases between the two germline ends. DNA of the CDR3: TGTGCCAGCAGCTTAGGCACAGTCCAAGAGACCCAGTACCTC. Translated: CASSLGTVQETQYL.